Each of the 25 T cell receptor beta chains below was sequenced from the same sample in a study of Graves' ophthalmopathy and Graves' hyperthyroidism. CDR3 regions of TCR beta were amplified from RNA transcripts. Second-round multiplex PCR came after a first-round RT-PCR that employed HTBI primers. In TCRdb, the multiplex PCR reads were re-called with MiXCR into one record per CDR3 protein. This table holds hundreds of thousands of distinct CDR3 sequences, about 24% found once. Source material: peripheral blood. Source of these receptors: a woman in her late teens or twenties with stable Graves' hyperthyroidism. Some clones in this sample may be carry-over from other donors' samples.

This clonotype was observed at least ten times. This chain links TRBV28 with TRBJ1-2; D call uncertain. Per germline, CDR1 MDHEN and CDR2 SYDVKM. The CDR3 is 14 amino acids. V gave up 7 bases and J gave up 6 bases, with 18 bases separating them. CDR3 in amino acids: CASTPGREADGYTF. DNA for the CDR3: TGTGCCAGCACACCGGGGAGGGAGGCGGATGGCTACACCTTC.

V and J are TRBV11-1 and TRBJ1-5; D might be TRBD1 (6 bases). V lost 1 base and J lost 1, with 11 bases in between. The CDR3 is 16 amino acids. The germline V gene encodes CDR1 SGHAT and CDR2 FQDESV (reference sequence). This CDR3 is CASSLGGGSSNQPQHF. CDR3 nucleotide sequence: TGTGCCAGCAGCTTAGGAGGGGGGTCCAGCAATCAGCCCCAGCATTTT.

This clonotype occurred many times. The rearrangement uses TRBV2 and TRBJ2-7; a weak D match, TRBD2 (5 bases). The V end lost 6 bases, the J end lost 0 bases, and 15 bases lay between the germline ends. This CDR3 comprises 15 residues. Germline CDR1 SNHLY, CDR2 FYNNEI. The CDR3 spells CASRFKSGSSYEQYF. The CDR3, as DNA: TGTGCCAGCAGATTTAAGAGCGGAAGCTCCTACGAGCAGTACTTC.

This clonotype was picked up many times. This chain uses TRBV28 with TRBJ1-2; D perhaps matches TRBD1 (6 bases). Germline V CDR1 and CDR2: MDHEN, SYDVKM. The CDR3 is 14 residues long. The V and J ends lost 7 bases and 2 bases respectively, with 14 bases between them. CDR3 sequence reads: CASTIGGLNYGYTF. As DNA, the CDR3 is TGTGCCAGCACCATAGGGGGACTAAACTATGGCTACACCTTC.

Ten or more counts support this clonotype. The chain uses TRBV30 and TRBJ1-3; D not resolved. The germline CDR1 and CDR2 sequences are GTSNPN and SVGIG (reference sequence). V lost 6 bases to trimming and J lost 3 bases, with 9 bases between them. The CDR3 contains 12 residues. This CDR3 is CACIPVGNTIYF. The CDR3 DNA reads TGTGCCTGTATCCCTGTTGGAAACACCATATATTTT.

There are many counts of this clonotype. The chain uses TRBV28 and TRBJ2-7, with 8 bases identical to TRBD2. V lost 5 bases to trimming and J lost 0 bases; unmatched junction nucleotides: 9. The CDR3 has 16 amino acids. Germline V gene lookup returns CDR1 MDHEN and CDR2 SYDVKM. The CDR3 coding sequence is TGTGCCAGCAGTACTCCGGGGGGGGGCAGCTCCTACGAGCAGTACTTC. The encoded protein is CASSTPGGGSSYEQYF. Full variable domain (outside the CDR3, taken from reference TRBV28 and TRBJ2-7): DVKVTQSSRYLVKRTGEKVFLECVQDMDHENMFWYRQDPGLGLRLIYFSYDVKMKEKGDIPEGYSVSREKKERFSLILESASTNQTSMYLCASSTPGGGSSYEQYFGPGTRLTVT.

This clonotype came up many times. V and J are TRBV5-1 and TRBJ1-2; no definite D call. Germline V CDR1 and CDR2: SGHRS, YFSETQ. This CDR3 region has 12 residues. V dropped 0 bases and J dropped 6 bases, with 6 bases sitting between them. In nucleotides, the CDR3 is TGCGCCAGCAGCTTGGGTGAAAATGGCTACACCTTC. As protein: CASSLGENGYTF.

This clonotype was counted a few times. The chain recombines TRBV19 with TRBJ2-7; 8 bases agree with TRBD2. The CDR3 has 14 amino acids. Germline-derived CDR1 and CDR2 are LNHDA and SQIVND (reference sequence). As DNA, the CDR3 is TGTGGGACGAGCGGGGGACGGAACTCCTACGAGCAGTACTTC. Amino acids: CGTSGGRNSYEQYF.

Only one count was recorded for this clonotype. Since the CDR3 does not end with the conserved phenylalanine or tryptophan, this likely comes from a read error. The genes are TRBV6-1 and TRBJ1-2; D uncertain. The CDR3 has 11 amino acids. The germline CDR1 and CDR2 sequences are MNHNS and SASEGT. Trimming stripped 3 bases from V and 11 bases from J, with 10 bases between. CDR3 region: CASSEVLGYTL. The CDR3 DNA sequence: TGTGCCAGCAGTGAGGTTCTAGGTTACACCTTG.

The CDR3 loop is CASSYGPSSGNTIYF. The CDR3 coding sequence is TGTGCCAGCAGCTATGGGCCGAGCTCTGGAAACACCATATATTTT. This chain connects TRBV7-8 to TRBJ1-3; D gene unclear. Germline CDR1 reads SGHVS; CDR2 reads FQNEAQ. The CDR3 length is 15 residues. Trimming left V 4 bases short and J 0 bases short, with 10 bases between.

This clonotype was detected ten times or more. In nucleotides, the CDR3 is TGTGCCAGCAGCCTTGACAGGGCGTACGACACCGGGGAGCTGTTTTTT. It translates to CASSLDRAYDTGELFF. V is TRBV28 and J is TRBJ2-2; TRBD1 agrees at 7 bases. V lost 6 bases, J lost 3 bases, and 10 bases stayed unmatched. Per the germline V gene, CDR1 is MDHEN and CDR2 is SYDVKM. The CDR3 contains 16 residues.

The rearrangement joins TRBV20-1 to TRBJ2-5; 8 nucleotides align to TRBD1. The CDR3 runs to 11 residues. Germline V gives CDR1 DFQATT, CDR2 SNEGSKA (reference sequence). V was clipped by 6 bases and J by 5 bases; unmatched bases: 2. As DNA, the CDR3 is TGCAGTGCGGGACAGGTGGAGACCCAGTACTTC. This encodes CSAGQVETQYF.

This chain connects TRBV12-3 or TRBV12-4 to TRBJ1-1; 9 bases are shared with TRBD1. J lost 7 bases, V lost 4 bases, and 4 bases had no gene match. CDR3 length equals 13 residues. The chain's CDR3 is CASSSGTGLEAFF. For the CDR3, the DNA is TGTGCCAGCAGTTCGGGGACAGGGCTTGAAGCTTTCTTT.

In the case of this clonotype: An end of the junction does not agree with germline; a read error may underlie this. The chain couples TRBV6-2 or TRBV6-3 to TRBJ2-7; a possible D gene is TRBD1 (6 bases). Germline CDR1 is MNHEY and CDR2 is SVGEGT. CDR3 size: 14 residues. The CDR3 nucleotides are TGTGCCAGCAGTTACTCCGGGACACGCTACGAGCAGTGCTTC. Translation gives CASSYSGTRYEQCF.

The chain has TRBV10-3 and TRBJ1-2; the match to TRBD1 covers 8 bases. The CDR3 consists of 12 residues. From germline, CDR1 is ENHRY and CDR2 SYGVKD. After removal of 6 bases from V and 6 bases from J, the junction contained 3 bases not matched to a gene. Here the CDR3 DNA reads TGTGCCATCAGCCCGACAGGGGATGGCTACACCTTC. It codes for CAISPTGDGYTF.

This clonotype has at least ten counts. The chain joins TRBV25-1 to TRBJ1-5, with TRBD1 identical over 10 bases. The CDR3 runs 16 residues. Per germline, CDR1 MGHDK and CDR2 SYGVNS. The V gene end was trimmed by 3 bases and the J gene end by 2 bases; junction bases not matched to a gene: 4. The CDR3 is CASSDPGTGGNQPQHF. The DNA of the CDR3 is TGTGCCAGCAGTGACCCCGGGACAGGGGGCAATCAGCCCCAGCATTTT.

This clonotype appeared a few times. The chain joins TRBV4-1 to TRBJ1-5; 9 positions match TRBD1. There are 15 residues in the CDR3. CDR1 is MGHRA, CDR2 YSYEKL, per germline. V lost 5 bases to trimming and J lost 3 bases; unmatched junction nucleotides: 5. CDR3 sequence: CASSARDRDNQPQHF. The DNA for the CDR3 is TGCGCCAGCAGCGCCCGGGACAGGGACAATCAGCCCCAGCATTTT.

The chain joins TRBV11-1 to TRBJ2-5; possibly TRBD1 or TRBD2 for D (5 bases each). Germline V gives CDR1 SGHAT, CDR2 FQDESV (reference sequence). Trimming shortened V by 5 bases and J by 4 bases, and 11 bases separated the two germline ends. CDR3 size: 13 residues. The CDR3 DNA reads TGTGCCAGCAGCATGGGGGTCAGAGAGACCCAGTACTTC. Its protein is CASSMGVRETQYF.

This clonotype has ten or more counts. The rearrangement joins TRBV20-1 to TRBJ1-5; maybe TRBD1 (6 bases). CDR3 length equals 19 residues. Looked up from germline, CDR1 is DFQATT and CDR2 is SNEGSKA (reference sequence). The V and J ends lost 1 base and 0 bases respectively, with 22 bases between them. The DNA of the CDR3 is TGCAGTGCTAGAGTTGTCCGGGACAAGGGCTCTAATAGCAATCAGCCCCAGCATTTT. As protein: CSARVVRDKGSNSNQPQHF.

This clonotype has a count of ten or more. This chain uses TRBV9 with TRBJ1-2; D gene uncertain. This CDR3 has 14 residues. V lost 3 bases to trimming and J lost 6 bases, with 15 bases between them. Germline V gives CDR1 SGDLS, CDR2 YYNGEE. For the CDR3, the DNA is TGTGCCAGCAGCGGCCTCCGACGGACCCATGGCTACACCTTC. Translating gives CASSGLRRTHGYTF.

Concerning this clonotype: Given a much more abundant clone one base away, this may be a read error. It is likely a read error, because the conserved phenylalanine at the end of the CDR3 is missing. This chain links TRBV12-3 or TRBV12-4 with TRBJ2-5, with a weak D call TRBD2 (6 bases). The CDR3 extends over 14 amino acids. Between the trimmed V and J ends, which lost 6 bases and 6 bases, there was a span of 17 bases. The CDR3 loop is CASRESGGLKTQYL. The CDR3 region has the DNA TGTGCCAGCAGGGAAAGCGGAGGGCTTAAGACCCAGTACTTA.

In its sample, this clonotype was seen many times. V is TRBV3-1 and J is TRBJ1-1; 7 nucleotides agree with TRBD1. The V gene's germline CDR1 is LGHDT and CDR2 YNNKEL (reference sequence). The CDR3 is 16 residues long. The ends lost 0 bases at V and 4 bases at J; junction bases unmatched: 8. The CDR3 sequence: CASSQEGDRVATEAFF. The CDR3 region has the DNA TGTGCCAGCAGCCAAGAGGGCGACAGGGTGGCCACTGAAGCTTTCTTT.

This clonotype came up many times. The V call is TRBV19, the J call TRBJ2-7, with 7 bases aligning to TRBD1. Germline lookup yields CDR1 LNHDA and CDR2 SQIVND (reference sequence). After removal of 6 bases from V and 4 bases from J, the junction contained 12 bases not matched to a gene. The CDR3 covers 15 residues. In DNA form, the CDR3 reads TGTGCCAGTAGGCAAACCCCGGGACAGCCATACGAGCAGTACTTC. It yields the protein CASRQTPGQPYEQYF.

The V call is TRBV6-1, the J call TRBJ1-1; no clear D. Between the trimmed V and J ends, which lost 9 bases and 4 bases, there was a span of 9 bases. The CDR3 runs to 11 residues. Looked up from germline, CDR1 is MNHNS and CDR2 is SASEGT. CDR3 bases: TGTGCCAGTACAGCCCTCACTGAAGCTTTCTTT. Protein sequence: CASTALTEAFF.

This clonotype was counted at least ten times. The CDR3 loop is CATEGQGALGNTIYF. In DNA form, the CDR3 reads TGTGCCACGGAAGGACAGGGGGCTCTTGGAAACACCATATATTTT. The chain links TRBV30 to TRBJ1-3; 11 positions match TRBD1. The length of the CDR3 is 15 residues. With V trimmed by 8 bases and J by 3 bases, 9 bases remained unmatched. Germline CDR1 is GTSNPN and CDR2 is SVGIG (reference sequence).